These T cell receptor beta chains were read from a single sample in a study of blood T cell repertoires in COVID-19. Assay: immunoSEQ multiplex PCR; the TCRdb copy retains only in-frame clones and omits some. The data hold 150,000 to 200,000 clones, with 80% observed a single time. Material for sequencing was peripheral blood. These receptors all come from a man aged 55 to 69 with acute or convalescent COVID-19. Each CDR3 is given with its conserved first and last residue. Each record gives: CDR3 length, V gene, D gene, J gene, clone size, CDR3 protein, CDR3 DNA. The D gene is left open where the match is weak. The size entry is marked missing in some rows and otherwise reads once, few, many or a size class.

14	TRBV19	TRBD1	TRBJ1-1	once	CASSITGTGTEAFF	TGTGCCAGTAGTATAACCGGGACAGGGACTGAAGCTTTCTTT
15	TRBV5-4	TRBD2	TRBJ2-3	-	CASSSRGARADTQYF	TGTGCCAGCAGTTCGCGGGGGGCCCGGGCAGATACGCAGTATTTT
14	TRBV7-3	TRBD1	TRBJ1-2	-	CASSPKGQAYGYTF	TGTGCCAGCAGTCCTAAGGGACAGGCGTATGGCTACACCTTC
15	TRBV18	-	TRBJ1-1	-	CASSSGGFLNTEAFF	TGTGCCAGCTCATCCGGCGGATTCTTGAACACTGAAGCTTTCTTT
15	TRBV10-1	TRBD1	TRBJ2-2	-	CASSVDRENTGELFF	TGCGCCAGCAGTGTAGACAGGGAGAACACCGGGGAGCTGTTTTTT
12	TRBV12-5	-	TRBJ1-4	-	CASGLISEKLFF	TGTGCTAGTGGTTTGATATCTGAAAAACTGTTTTTT
16	TRBV3-1/TRBV3-2	-	TRBJ2-7	-	CASSQREVRGSYEQYF	TGTGCCAGCAGCCAACGGGAAGTTAGGGGGTCCTACGAGCAGTACTTC
16	TRBV9	-	TRBJ2-3	-	CASSFSSRRGYDTQYF	TGTGCCAGCAGCTTCTCTAGTAGAAGGGGATACGATACGCAGTATTTT
15	TRBV5-4	TRBD2	TRBJ2-5	-	CASSRGLAGGETQYF	TGTGCCAGCAGCCGGGGACTAGCGGGAGGCGAGACCCAGTACTTC
11	TRBV12-3/TRBV12-4	-	TRBJ2-5	-	CASSLEETQYF	TGTGCCAGCAGTTTGGAGGAGACCCAGTACTTC
15	TRBV5-8	TRBD1	TRBJ1-5	-	CASSLGDRGDQPQHF	TGTGCCAGCAGCCTCGGGGACAGGGGAGACCAGCCCCAGCATTTT
17	TRBV7-9	TRBD2	TRBJ2-1	-	CASSFPSSGGSYNEQFF	TGTGCCAGCAGCTTCCCCTCTAGCGGGGGGTCCTACAATGAGCAGTTCTTC
14	TRBV6-5	-	TRBJ2-6	-	CASRSTAGANVLTF	TGTGCCAGCAGGTCGACAGCTGGGGCCAACGTCCTGACTTTC
15	TRBV19	TRBD2	TRBJ2-1	-	CASSIGGGLYNEQFF	TGTGCCAGTAGTATAGGCGGGGGGCTCTACAATGAGCAGTTCTTC
13	TRBV2	-	TRBJ2-2	-	CASTGQSTGELFF	TGTGCCAGCACAGGCCAGTCCACCGGGGAGCTGTTTTTT
14	TRBV7-8	TRBD1	TRBJ1-1	-	CASSPQQGITEAFF	TGTGCCAGCAGCCCTCAACAGGGGATCACTGAAGCTTTCTTT
15	TRBV7-3	TRBD2	TRBJ2-1	-	CASSLWLAGDNEQFF	TGTGCCAGCAGCTTATGGCTAGCGGGGGACAATGAGCAGTTCTTC
13	TRBV5-4	-	TRBJ2-4	-	CASTQGEENIQYF	TGTGCCAGCACCCAAGGGGAGGAAAACATTCAGTACTTC
14	TRBV7-3	-	TRBJ2-2	-	CASSLRGKAGELFF	TGTGCCAGCAGCTTAAGAGGGAAGGCCGGGGAGCTGTTTTTT
12	TRBV30	-	TRBJ1-2	-	CAWNAGSYGYTF	TGTGCCTGGAATGCAGGATCCTATGGCTACACCTTC
14	TRBV30	TRBD1	TRBJ1-1	-	CAWSDPQGAAEAFF	TGTGCCTGGAGTGACCCACAGGGGGCGGCCGAAGCTTTCTTT
16	TRBV6-5	-	TRBJ1-4	-	CASSYPTAATNEKLFF	TGTGCCAGCAGTTACCCCACAGCTGCAACTAATGAAAAACTGTTTTTT
17	TRBV7-2	TRBD1	TRBJ1-1	-	CASSYPGQGAVNTEAFF	TGTGCCAGCAGCTATCCGGGACAGGGGGCAGTGAACACTGAAGCTTTCTTT
11	TRBV6-2/TRBV6-3	-	TRBJ1-2	few	CASSYLYGYTF	TGTGCCAGCAGTTACTTATATGGCTACACCTTC
14	TRBV2	TRBD1	TRBJ1-2	-	CASRVDRGPYGYTF	TGTGCCAGCAGGGTGGACAGGGGTCCTTATGGCTACACCTTC
17	TRBV3-1/TRBV3-2	TRBD1	TRBJ2-7	-	CASSHPIGTGQAYEQYF	TGTGCCAGCAGCCACCCGATAGGGACAGGGCAAGCCTACGAGCAGTACTTC
14	TRBV15	TRBD1	TRBJ2-5	-	CATSRDRGPETQYF	TGTGCCACCAGCAGAGACAGGGGGCCGGAGACCCAGTACTTC
17	TRBV9	TRBD1	TRBJ1-6	-	CASSVAVGQGNNSPLHF	TGTGCCAGCAGCGTAGCCGTTGGACAGGGTAATAATTCACCCCTCCACTTT
16	TRBV2	TRBD2	TRBJ2-7	many	CASSDPAGGSSYEQYF	TGTGCCAGCAGTGATCCAGCGGGAGGGAGCTCCTACGAGCAGTACTTC
17	TRBV5-1	TRBD1	TRBJ1-1	-	CASSLGITGGRNTEAFF	TGCGCCAGCAGCTTGGGGATCACAGGGGGGAGAAACACTGAAGCTTTCTTT
17	TRBV7-2	TRBD1	TRBJ1-5	-	CASSLEPSGTGNQPQHF	TGTGCCAGCAGCTTAGAACCGTCCGGGACAGGCAATCAGCCCCAGCATTTT
16	TRBV7-2	-	TRBJ2-1	-	CASSLSVLGLRDEQFF	TGTGCCAGCAGCTTATCAGTTCTGGGACTTCGGGATGAGCAGTTCTTC
12	TRBV12-5	-	TRBJ2-7	-	CASGSGFYEQYF	TGTGCTAGTGGGTCAGGCTTCTACGAGCAGTACTTC
13	TRBV7-2	-	TRBJ2-5	-	CASSLRQEETQYF	TGTGCCAGCAGCTTACGGCAGGAAGAGACCCAGTACTTC
19	TRBV30	-	TRBJ1-3	-	CAWSVPRGAGTVSGNTIYF	TGTGCCTGGAGTGTACCCCGGGGGGCCGGGACCGTCTCTGGAAACACCATATATTTT
15	TRBV30	-	TRBJ2-1	few	CAWSREERRRGEQFF	TGTGCCTGGAGTCGAGAGGAGCGGAGGCGGGGTGAGCAGTTCTTC
13	TRBV19	-	TRBJ2-1	once	CASSPRLDHEQFF	TGTGCCAGTAGTCCTAGACTAGATCATGAGCAGTTCTTC
14	TRBV7-3	TRBD2	TRBJ2-1	-	CASSWGTSGGEQFF	TGTGCCAGCAGCTGGGGGACTAGCGGGGGTGAGCAGTTCTTC
16	TRBV29-1	TRBD1	TRBJ1-2	-	CSVGDFRGQANYGYTF	TGCAGCGTGGGAGACTTCAGGGGGCAGGCTAACTATGGCTACACCTTC
14	TRBV4-1	-	TRBJ2-3	-	CASSQVFVSDTQYF	TGCGCCAGCAGCCAAGTATTCGTTTCGGATACGCAGTATTTT
13	TRBV5-4	-	TRBJ2-5	-	CASRGEWQETQYF	TGTGCCAGCAGGGGAGAGTGGCAAGAGACCCAGTACTTC
14	TRBV6-5	TRBD1	TRBJ1-5	-	CASSSGTGIQPQHF	TGTGCCAGCAGCAGCGGGACAGGGATTCAGCCCCAGCATTTT
16	TRBV3-1/TRBV3-2	TRBD1	TRBJ1-6	-	CASSQGLGQGISPLHF	TGTGCCAGCAGCCAGGGGCTGGGACAGGGAATTTCACCCCTCCACTTT
14	TRBV6-1	TRBD1	TRBJ1-2	-	CASSETDRVSGYTF	TGTGCCAGCAGTGAAACAGACAGGGTGTCTGGCTACACCTTC
12	TRBV25-1	-	TRBJ1-2	-	CASSASNYGYTF	TGTGCCAGCAGTGCCAGTAACTATGGCTACACCTTC
15	TRBV28	-	TRBJ2-2	-	CASSLGGSGTGELFF	TGTGCCAGCAGTTTAGGGGGCTCTGGGACCGGGGAGCTGTTTTTT
17	TRBV9	-	TRBJ1-6	-	CASSVEVRVSIDSPLHF	TGTGCCAGCAGCGTAGAGGTCAGGGTGTCGATCGATTCACCCCTCCACTTT
15	TRBV18	TRBD1	TRBJ2-1	-	CASTIQGAPYNEQFF	TGTGCCAGCACGATCCAGGGGGCGCCCTACAATGAGCAGTTCTTC
15	TRBV6-5	TRBD1	TRBJ1-2	-	CASSFQGGLNYGYTF	TGTGCCAGCAGTTTCCAGGGGGGCCTCAACTATGGCTACACCTTC
12	TRBV29-1	TRBD1	TRBJ1-4	-	CSARTGGEKLFF	TGCAGCGCTCGGACAGGCGGGGAAAAACTGTTTTTT
10	TRBV20-1	-	TRBJ1-2	medium-sized	CSAPGDGYTF	TGCAGTGCTCCGGGAGATGGCTACACCTTC
13	TRBV12-5	-	TRBJ1-5	-	CASGLGQNQPQHF	TGTGCTAGTGGTTTGGGCCAGAATCAGCCCCAGCATTTT
14	TRBV4-1	TRBD2	TRBJ2-7	-	CASSPPRGSYEQYF	TGCGCCAGCAGCCCGCCCCGCGGGAGTTACGAGCAGTACTTC
17	TRBV4-3	TRBD2	TRBJ2-3	-	CASSQLLAGGDKDTQYF	TGCGCCAGCAGCCAACTGCTAGCGGGGGGGGACAAAGATACGCAGTATTTT